These 10 T cell receptor beta chains came from one sample sequenced in a study of tumor-infiltrating lymphocytes in primary liver carcinoma. Co-extraction yielded RNA and DNA from roughly 20-30 mg of unsorted bulk tissue. Priming with a constant-region primer yielded TCR beta cDNA from about 540 ng total RNA. Amplification in three nested multiplex PCR rounds with slightly modified ARM-PCR gave rise to TCR beta libraries. The two initial PCR rounds, around 11 cycles each, used TRBV1-TRBV30 forward and C-beta reverse primers. Via MiXCR, TCRdb re-called the multiplex PCR reads, giving one row per CDR3 protein. Among 44,000 or so distinct CDR3 sequences listed, 55% to 75% were seen once. Sequences were obtained from liver tumor tissue from sampling region 5. Subset of the sample: tumor region T5, tumor centre. The receptor source for this set is a man aged 35 to 55 with primary liver carcinoma and hepatitis B virus infection.

This chain links TRBV29-1 with TRBJ2-3, with 8 bases aligning to TRBD2. CDR3 length: 16 amino acids. V shed 0 bases and J 5 bases; nucleotides not matched to a gene: 10. CDR1 and CDR2 from the germline V gene are SQVTM and ANQGSEA. The CDR3: CSVEDQSGRCVDTQYF. The CDR3 DNA sequence: TGCAGCGTTGAAGATCAGAGCGGGAGATGTGTAGATACGCAGTATTTT.

This chain connects TRBV21-1 to TRBJ2-1; TRBD1 is the table's D call and was not checked against the DNA. TRBV21-1 represents a pseudogene. This CDR3 spans 16 amino acids. The CDR3, as DNA: TGTGCCAGCAGCAATCTCACCGGCACAGGGGACAATGAGCAGTTCTTC. Residues: CASSNLTGTGDNEQFF.

A word on this clonotype: The junction does not match germline at one end; this may be a read error. This chain uses TRBV6-5 with TRBJ2-6; D may be TRBD1 (5 bases). Germline CDR1 is MNHEY and CDR2 is SVGAGI. There are 15 residues in the CDR3. CDR3: CTSTNRRSGANVLTF. CDR3 nucleotides: TGTACCAGCACCAACCGTCGCTCTGGGGCCAATGTCCTGACTTTC.

The chain has TRBV7-2 and TRBJ2-7, with D unresolved. The V end was cut by 1 base, the J end by 1 base, with 8 bases between. Germline CDR1 reads SGHTA; CDR2 reads FQGNSA. The CDR3 covers 14 residues. This chain's CDR3 is CASSLGSTSYEQYF. The CDR3 nucleotides read TGTGCCAGCAGCTTAGGAAGTACTTCCTACGAGCAGTACTTC.

In this sample, this clonotype is medium-sized. V usage is TRBV11-3 and J usage is TRBJ2-2; TRBD2 might be the D (6 bases). CDR3 length equals 14 residues. The germline gives CDR1 SGHNT, CDR2 YENEEA. V lost 3 bases to trimming and J lost 6 bases, with 11 bases between them. CDR3 sequence reads: CASSFSLASGELFF. Here the CDR3 DNA reads TGTGCCAGCAGCTTTAGCCTAGCGTCCGGGGAGCTGTTTTTT.

The J gene is TRBJ2-5, the V gene TRBV2; D might be TRBD2 (5 bases). CDR3 length equals 13 residues. V lost 3 bases to trimming and J lost 7 bases, with 12 bases between them. The V gene's germline CDR1 is SNHLY and CDR2 FYNNEI. The CDR3 reads CASSDTIGGTQYF. As DNA, the CDR3 is TGTGCCAGCAGTGATACGATAGGAGGGACCCAGTACTTC.

This sequence joins TRBV28 and TRBJ2-2; TRBD2 agrees at 7 bases. The CDR3 consists of 16 residues. Germline values: CDR1 MDHEN, CDR2 SYDVKM. The ends lost 3 bases at V and 4 bases at J; junction bases unmatched: 8. CDR3 coding DNA: TGTGCCAGCAGTTTGACAGCGGGACTATTCACCGGGGAGCTGTTTTTT. This sequence encodes CASSLTAGLFTGELFF. The variable domain in full, completed from reference TRBV28 and TRBJ2-2, reads DVKVTQSSRYLVKRTGEKVFLECVQDMDHENMFWYRQDPGLGLRLIYFSYDVKMKEKGDIPEGYSVSREKKERFSLILESASTNQTSMYLCASSLTAGLFTGELFFGEGSRLTVL.

A remark on this clonotype: A junction end diverges from the germline sequence, so it may reflect a read error. This sequence joins TRBV11-2 and TRBJ1-1, with D perhaps matching TRBD1 (5 bases). The CDR3 spans 14 residues. From germline, CDR1 is SGHAT and CDR2 FQNNGV. The CDR3 here is CTSSLTPGYTEVFF. The CDR3 coding sequence is TGCACCAGCAGCTTAACCCCAGGGTACACTGAAGTTTTCTTT.

Worth noting for this clonotype: Relative to the germline gene, one junction end is altered; a read error may explain this. CDR3 loop: CASLTSGGQQFF. In nucleotides, the CDR3 is TGTGCCAGCTTGACTAGCGGGGGACAGCAGTTCTTT. The chain is built from TRBV28 and TRBJ2-1; TRBD2 aligns across 12 bases. CDR1 and CDR2 from the germline V gene are MDHEN and SYDVKM. This CDR3 comprises 12 residues.

This clonotype was found once. The junction shows a germline mismatch at one end, possibly a read error. The gene calls are TRBV11-2 and TRBJ2-7; D is unresolved. Germline V CDR1 and CDR2: SGHAT, FQNNGV. The CDR3 is 13 amino acids. The CDR3 DNA reads TGTGCCAGCAACTTAAGTGAGCTGGCATCGCAGTACTTC. The encoded protein is CASNLSELASQYF.